One sample yielded the 9 T cell receptor beta chains listed below, sequenced in a study of T cell responses to AZD1222 COVID-19 vaccine. Clones were read by immunoSEQ multiplex PCR, and TCRdb kept only the in-frame ones, dropping some. This table holds roughly 200,000 clones, about 91% found once. The sequencing here drew on peripheral blood, taken on day 0 of AZD1222 vaccination. The receptors stem from an adult in good health.

CDR3 bases: TGCGCCAGCAGTGTAGGTCCGGGCGGGGGGATCTCCTACGAGCAGTACTTC. Protein sequence: CASSVGPGGGISYEQYF. The chain is built from TRBV10-2 and TRBJ2-7, with 8 bases lining up with TRBD2. The germline CDR1 and CDR2 sequences are WSHSY and SAAADI. This CDR3 has 17 amino acids. V gave up 4 bases and J gave up 0 bases; unmatched junction bases: 11.

This clone showed up many times. V is TRBV7-9 and J is TRBJ1-3; D gene ambiguous. V was cut by 5 bases and J by 8 bases, with 19 bases left in between. Germline CDR1 SEHNR, CDR2 FQNEAQ (reference sequence). The CDR3 runs to 15 residues. CDR3 in amino acids: CASSRLGSERDTIYF. The DNA of the CDR3 is TGTGCCAGCAGCCGTTTAGGTAGCGAACGGGACACCATATATTTT.

The chain has TRBV30 and TRBJ2-7; D remains ambiguous. V dropped 2 bases and J dropped 6 bases, with 11 bases sitting between them. The CDR3 loop spans 12 amino acids. CDR1 is GTSNPN, CDR2 SVGIG, per germline (reference sequence). The CDR3: CAWSRLQSEQYF. CDR3 nucleotides: TGTGCCTGGAGTCGGCTACAGAGCGAGCAGTACTTC.

V gene TRBV7-2 combines with J gene TRBJ2-7; D perhaps matches TRBD1 (6 bases). V was clipped by 7 bases and J by 4 bases, with 17 bases between them. This CDR3 is 14 amino acids long. The V gene's germline CDR1 is SGHTA and CDR2 FQGNSA. The DNA for the CDR3 is TGTGCCAGCATGGGGGCGGCCTCCGGGTACGAGCAGTACTTC. Protein sequence: CASMGAASGYEQYF.

CDR3: CASSGTSGGVETQYF. In DNA form, the CDR3 reads TGCGCCAGCAGTGGGACTAGCGGGGGGGTTGAGACCCAGTACTTC. The V gene is TRBV10-2, the J gene TRBJ2-5; 15 bases are a match to TRBD2. The CDR3 runs 15 residues. Germline V gene sequence: CDR1 WSHSY, CDR2 SAAADI. After removal of 4 bases from V and 5 bases from J, the junction contained 2 bases not matched to a gene.

The chain is built from TRBV27 and TRBJ1-5, with 7 bases that match TRBD1. Per the germline V gene, CDR1 is MNHEY and CDR2 is SMNVEV (reference sequence). The V segment lost 7 bases and the J segment 2 bases; nucleotides outside the gene matches: 5. The CDR3 totals 14 residues. In nucleotides, the CDR3 is TGTGCCAGCACAAGGGGGCCTGGCAATCAGCCCCAGCATTTT. As protein: CASTRGPGNQPQHF.

V usage is TRBV5-1 and J usage is TRBJ2-5, with 9 bases lining up with TRBD1. With 0 bases clipped from V and 5 bases from J, the junction kept 8 bases outside the gene matches. Germline V CDR1 and CDR2: SGHRS, YFSETQ. This CDR3 comprises 16 residues. CDR3 nucleotide sequence: TGCGCCAGCAGCTTGGGAATCGGACAGGGGTTGGAGACCCAGTACTTC. Translated, it gives CASSLGIGQGLETQYF.

This rearrangement joins TRBV5-4 to TRBJ2-1; no clear D. CDR1 SGHNT and CDR2 YYREEE come from the germline V gene (reference sequence). V lost 3 bases and J 3 bases, leaving 7 bases between the germline ends. The CDR3 has 13 amino acids. As DNA, the CDR3 is TGTGCCAGCAGCTCGACGGACTACAATGAGCAGTTCTTC. This gives the protein CASSSTDYNEQFF. The whole variable domain, filled in from reference TRBV5-4 and TRBJ2-1, reads ETGVTQSPTHLIKTRGQQVTLRCSSQSGHNTVSWYQQALGQGPQFIFQYYREEENGRGNFPPRFSGLQFPNYSSELNVNALELDDSALYLCASSSTDYNEQFFGPGTRLTVL.

The genes are TRBV6-5 and TRBJ1-2, with TRBD1 as a possible D gene (5 bases). Deletions cut 0 bases from V and 13 bases from J, with 12 bases between. The germline V gene has CDR1 MNHEY and CDR2 SVGAGI. The CDR3 totals 12 residues. The CDR3 bases are TGTGCCAGCAGTTACTCGGGGGAATCGGCCACCTTC. As protein: CASSYSGESATF.